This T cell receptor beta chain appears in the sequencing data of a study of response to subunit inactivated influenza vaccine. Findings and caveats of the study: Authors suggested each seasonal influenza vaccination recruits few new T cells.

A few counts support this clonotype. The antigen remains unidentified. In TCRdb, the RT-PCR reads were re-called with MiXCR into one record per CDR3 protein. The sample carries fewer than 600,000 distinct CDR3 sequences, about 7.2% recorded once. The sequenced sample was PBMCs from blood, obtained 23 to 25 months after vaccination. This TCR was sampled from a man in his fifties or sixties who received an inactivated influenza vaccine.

The CDR3 region is CASSYPGQPEQYF. In nucleotides, the CDR3 is TGTGCCAGCAGTTACCCGGGACAGCCGGAGCAGTACTTC. The genes are TRBV6-5 and TRBJ2-7; 7 nucleotides align to TRBD1. The CDR3 contains 13 residues. Germline-derived CDR1 and CDR2 are MNHEY and SVGAGI. The V and J ends lost 2 bases and 7 bases, in that order; junction bases with no gene match: 5.